This T cell receptor (beta chain) was captured by sequencing in a study of blood T cell repertoires in COVID-19. In the study's own analysis: Reference gene primer amplification gave nucleated cell count estimates. Using immunoSEQ multiplex PCR, the repertoire was profiled, and TCRdb retains in-frame clones only, with some absent. Clonal size and the V and J genes are those of that table, whereas D and trimming came from the DNA. The repertoire includes hundreds of thousands of clones, 75% to 90% of them detected once, and around 4.4% sits in the top ten. The ends lost 1 base at V and 2 bases at J; junction bases unmatched: 4. The CDR3 totals 16 residues. Germline CDR1 is SGHAT and CDR2 is FQNNGV.

This TCR was recovered from a middle-aged man with acute or convalescent COVID-19. Input material: peripheral blood. The V call is TRBV11-2, the J call TRBJ2-3, with 9 bases identical to TRBD1. The CDR3 nucleotides read TGTGCCAGCAGCTTAGTGACAGGGGGATTCACAGATACGCAGTATTTT. Translation gives CASSLVTGGFTDTQYF.